This TCR beta chain was sequenced during a study of response to subunit inactivated influenza vaccine. Overall study results and limits: The authors proposed limited new T cell recruitment per seasonal influenza vaccination.

Worth noting for this clonotype: The target antigen is unknown.

CDR1 and CDR2 from the germline V gene are SGHAT and FQNNGV. The V and J ends lost 5 bases and 0 bases, in that order; junction bases with no gene match: 6. This CDR3 region has 15 residues. TCRdb passed the RT-PCR reads through MiXCR, listing each CDR3 protein once. The sample yields some 160,000 distinct CDR3 sequences, approximately 10% seen once. The rearrangement joins TRBV11-2 to TRBJ2-7, with TRBD2 matching 8 bases. The sequencing here drew on non-naive T cells sorted from PBMCs, taken 40 to 50 days after vaccination. The receptor was derived from a man aged 45-65 years who received an inactivated influenza vaccine. In nucleotides, the CDR3 is TGTGCCAGCAGCAAGGGACTAGTTCCCTCCTACGAGCAGTACTTC. Its protein is CASSKGLVPSYEQYF.